Shown below are 16 T cell receptor beta chains from a single sample sequenced in a study of identical twins. TCRdb ran MiXCR on the 5' RACE reads and lists one entry per CDR3 protein. This sample has hundreds of thousands of distinct CDR3 sequences, with 11% to 15% found just once. Sequencing input: memory (CD45RO+) T cells sorted from blood. Source of these receptors: a woman aged 18-30 years in good health.

This clonotype was picked up a small number of times. V usage is TRBV12-5 and J usage is TRBJ2-1; no clear D. The CDR3 consists of 15 residues. Germline V CDR1 and CDR2: LGHNT, FRNRAP. Trimming took 2 bases from V and 3 from J, leaving 11 bases between them. CDR3 loop: CASGLPHTDYNEQFF. The CDR3 DNA sequence: TGTGCTAGTGGTTTGCCCCACACGGACTACAATGAGCAGTTCTTC.

Many counts were recorded for this clonotype. V and J are TRBV12-3 or TRBV12-4 and TRBJ2-6, with no clear D. Trimming shortened V by 6 bases and J by 0 bases, and 12 bases separated the two germline ends. The CDR3 covers 16 residues. This chain's CDR3 is CASSSGPVSGANVLTF. CDR3 DNA sequence: TGTGCCAGCAGCTCCGGCCCAGTCTCTGGGGCCAACGTCCTGACTTTC.

The chain couples TRBV2 to TRBJ2-7; 7 nucleotides align to TRBD1. The CDR3 sequence is 15 residues long. Germline values: CDR1 SNHLY, CDR2 FYNNEI. The junction had 13 bases not matched to a gene; V was cut back by 6 bases and J by 5 bases. CDR3 loop: CASRASGTVRNEQYF. The CDR3, as DNA: TGTGCCAGCAGAGCATCCGGGACAGTGAGGAACGAGCAGTACTTC.

This clonotype was recorded many times. The genes are TRBV29-1 and TRBJ2-5, with D possibly TRBD1 on 5 matching bases. Looked up from germline, CDR1 is SQVTM and CDR2 is ANQGSEA. Trimming pared 7 bases from V and 5 bases from J, leaving 26 bases between. CDR3 length: 16 amino acids. The DNA for the CDR3 is TGCAGCGCAACAGCCCGGCAGGGTCGATTTGGCGAGACCCAGTACTTC. Translation gives CSATARQGRFGETQYF. Full variable domain (missing parts from reference TRBV29-1 and TRBJ2-5): SAVISQKPSRDICQRGTSLTIQCQVDSQVTMMFWYRQQPGQSLTLIATANQGSEATYESGFVIDKFPISRPNLTFSTLTVSNMSPEDSSIYLCSATARQGRFGETQYFGPGTRLLVL.

This clonotype was counted many times. The CDR3 nucleotides are TGTGCCAGCAGCTTGGACTTAAACACAGATACGCAGTATTTT. This translates into CASSLDLNTDTQYF. The chain has TRBV5-6 and TRBJ2-3; no reliable D call. The germline CDR1 and CDR2 sequences are SGHDT and YYEEEE. The CDR3 covers 14 residues. V lost 0 bases and J 2 bases, leaving 7 bases between the germline ends.

The J gene is TRBJ1-5, the V gene TRBV4-1; possible D gene TRBD1, 5 bases. The CDR3 extends over 14 amino acids. Germline loops: CDR1 MGHRA, CDR2 YSYEKL. Trimming cost V 4 bases and J 3 bases, with 10 bases left between them. The CDR3: CASSPGVPNQPQHF. The CDR3 bases are TGCGCCAGCAGCCCGGGGGTCCCCAATCAGCCCCAGCATTTT.

This clonotype was counted ten times or more. The rearrangement links TRBV7-9 to TRBJ2-7, with D maybe TRBD2 (5 bases). Trimming stripped 5 bases from V and 4 bases from J, with 9 bases between. In germline, CDR1 is SEHNR, CDR2 FQNEAQ (reference sequence). This CDR3 is 12 amino acids long. Written as DNA, the CDR3 is TGTGCCAGCAGCCGGACTGAATACGAGCAGTACTTC. Encoded protein: CASSRTEYEQYF.

CDR3: CASSRNSGRNTGELFF. The DNA of the CDR3 is TGTGCCAGCAGCCGGAATAGCGGGAGAAACACCGGGGAGCTGTTTTTT. This sequence joins TRBV7-9 and TRBJ2-2; 9 nucleotides align to TRBD2. Germline V gene lookup returns CDR1 SEHNR and CDR2 FQNEAQ (reference sequence). The CDR3 is made up of 16 amino acids. Unmatched junction bases numbered 6, after V lost 5 bases and J lost 2 bases.

The CDR3 coding sequence is TGTGCCAGCAGTTCTGGGCGGGGCCCTCACACTGAAGCTTTCTTT. It yields the protein CASSSGRGPHTEAFF. The chain combines TRBV27 with TRBJ1-1; the D gene is possibly TRBD1 (5 bases). Trimming took off 4 bases at V and 3 bases at J, with 15 bases between the two ends. Germline CDR1 reads MNHEY; CDR2 reads SMNVEV (reference sequence). The CDR3 loop spans 15 amino acids.

This clonotype was detected ten times or more. The chain is built from TRBV12-3 or TRBV12-4 and TRBJ1-1; D may be TRBD1 (6 bases). Trimming took 1 base from V and 3 from J, leaving 9 bases between them. The CDR3 runs to 14 residues. CDR3 in DNA: TGTGCCAGCAGTTTAGAGGGGGGTTACACTGAAGCTTTCTTT. Protein: CASSLEGGYTEAFF.

In this sample, this clonotype turned up a few times. The chain is built from TRBV5-4 and TRBJ2-1, with a tentative D call TRBD1 (5 bases). The CDR3 length is 16 residues. Trimming removed 0 bases from V and 1 base from J, with 11 bases in between. CDR1 is SGHNT, CDR2 YYREEE, per germline (reference sequence). CDR3 residues: CASSLGAQGSYNEQFF. CDR3 coding DNA: TGTGCCAGCAGCTTGGGGGCCCAGGGATCCTACAATGAGCAGTTCTTC.

This clonotype occurred many times. The chain joins TRBV12-3 or TRBV12-4 to TRBJ1-6; D uncertain. CDR3 length equals 13 residues. Trimming removed 10 bases at V and 14 bases at J, with 21 bases between. The CDR3 loop reads CATLEGRPGALHF. DNA for the CDR3: TGTGCCACCTTGGAAGGGCGGCCGGGAGCCCTCCACTTT.

This clonotype has a count of ten or more. The chain joins TRBV3-1 to TRBJ2-1, with D hard to call. The CDR3 extends over 11 amino acids. Trimming removed 8 bases from V and 4 bases from J, with 6 bases in between. Germline CDR1 and CDR2: LGHDT and YNNKEL (reference sequence). The CDR3 sequence: CASRMYNEQFF. The DNA for the CDR3 is TGTGCCAGCCGAATGTACAATGAGCAGTTCTTC.

This clonotype was seen at least ten times. As DNA, the CDR3 is TGTGCCAGCAGCGTAGCGGCAGGATACACAGATACGCAGTATTTT. Its protein is CASSVAAGYTDTQYF. The chain has TRBV9 and TRBJ2-3; D call uncertain. The germline gives CDR1 SGDLS, CDR2 YYNGEE. Trimming stripped 0 bases from V and 2 bases from J, with 10 bases between. The CDR3 consists of 15 residues.

This rearrangement joins TRBV28 to TRBJ1-5, with D tentatively TRBD1 (6 bases). The germline CDR1 and CDR2 sequences are MDHEN and SYDVKM. The V end lost 4 bases, the J end lost 6 bases, and 19 bases lay between the germline ends. The CDR3 loop spans 16 amino acids. The DNA of the CDR3 is TGTGCCAGCAGTTCCTTTACGGCAGGAGGGGGTCAGCCCCAGCATTTT. Translating gives CASSSFTAGGGQPQHF.

The chain uses TRBV14 and TRBJ1-3, with 8 nucleotides matching TRBD1. The germline gives CDR1 SGHDN, CDR2 FVKESK. This CDR3 spans 15 amino acids. The trim removed 4 bases at V and 3 bases at J, leaving 5 bases unmatched. The CDR3 DNA sequence: TGTGCCAGCAGCCCTTTTGGGACAGGTGGAAACACCATATATTTT. The encoded protein is CASSPFGTGGNTIYF.